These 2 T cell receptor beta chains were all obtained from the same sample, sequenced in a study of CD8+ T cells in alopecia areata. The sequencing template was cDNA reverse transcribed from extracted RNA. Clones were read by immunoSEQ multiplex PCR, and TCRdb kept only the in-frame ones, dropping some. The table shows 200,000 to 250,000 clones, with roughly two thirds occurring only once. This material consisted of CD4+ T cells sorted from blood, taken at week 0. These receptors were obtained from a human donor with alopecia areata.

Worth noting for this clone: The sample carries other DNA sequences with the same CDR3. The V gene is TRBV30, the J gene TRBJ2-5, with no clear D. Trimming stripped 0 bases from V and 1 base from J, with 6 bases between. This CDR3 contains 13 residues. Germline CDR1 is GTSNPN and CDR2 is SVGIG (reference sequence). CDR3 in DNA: TGTGCCTGGAGTGTCGGCAGCCAAGAGACCCAGTACTTC. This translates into CAWSVGSQETQYF.

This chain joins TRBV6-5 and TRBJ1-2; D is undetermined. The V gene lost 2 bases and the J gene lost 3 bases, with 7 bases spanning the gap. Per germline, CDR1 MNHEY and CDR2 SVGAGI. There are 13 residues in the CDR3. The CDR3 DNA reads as TGTGCCAGCAGTTACGACACCTACTATGGCTACACCTTC. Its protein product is CASSYDTYYGYTF.